This passage covers 19 T cell receptor beta chains from one sample sequenced in a study of beta chain features in type 1 diabetes. Expressed TCRB transcripts got sequenced, as all isolated RNA was reverse transcribed. Libraries were prepared by immunoSEQ multiplex PCR; TCRdb keeps only in-frame clonotypes and omits some of them. The table shows 550,000 to 850,000 clones, with around an eighth occurring only once. General study results and limits: Type 1 diabetes patients had TCRB CDR3s that were shorter (moderately but significantly so) in all four CD4+ subsets.

These receptors have no known antigen. The sequencing input was naive CD4+ T cells from blood. These receptors all stem from a man aged 18 to 29 with type 1 diabetes.

This clone has just a few counts. The rearrangement uses TRBV10-1 and TRBJ2-2, with D unresolved. The V gene's germline CDR1 is WNHNN and CDR2 SYGVQD (reference sequence). V lost 3 bases and J 6 bases, leaving 8 bases between the germline ends. This CDR3 is built from 13 residues. CDR3 region: CASSERLAGELFF. The CDR3 DNA is TGCGCCAGCAGTGAAAGGCTAGCCGGGGAGCTGTTTTTT.

This chain uses TRBV6-5 with TRBJ1-1; 7 bases line up with TRBD1. This CDR3 has 14 residues. J was trimmed by 1 base and V by 6 bases; bases with no gene match: 5. Germline V gene sequence: CDR1 MNHEY, CDR2 SVGAGI. This CDR3 reads CASRFTGANTEAFF. CDR3 nucleotide sequence: TGTGCCAGCAGATTTACAGGGGCGAACACTGAAGCTTTCTTT.

CDR3 region: CASSQYRAETQYF. CDR3 sequence (DNA): TGTGCCAGCTCACAGTACAGAGCAGAGACCCAGTACTTC. The V call is TRBV18, the J call TRBJ2-5; D is undetermined. Germline values: CDR1 KGHSH, CDR2 LQKENI. Trimming left V 4 bases short and J 4 bases short, with 10 bases between. The CDR3 runs to 13 residues.

In this sample, this clone turned up a few times. This rearrangement joins TRBV2 to TRBJ1-6; D remains ambiguous. Germline CDR1 reads SNHLY; CDR2 reads FYNNEI. This CDR3 is 14 amino acids long. The germline V and J ends were trimmed by 4 bases and 5 bases, with 9 bases remaining between them. CDR3 sequence reads: CASSVVGNNSPLHF. The CDR3 DNA sequence: TGTGCCAGCAGTGTCGTCGGGAATAATTCACCCCTCCACTTT.

This clone has a handful of counts. The chain has TRBV30 and TRBJ2-4, with 13 bases fitting TRBD2. CDR1 GTSNPN and CDR2 SVGIG come from the germline V gene (reference sequence). CDR3 length equals 15 residues. The J segment lost 13 bases and the V segment lost 1 base, leaving 10 bases of the junction unmatched. The CDR3 is CAWSAGLAGALSQYF. Here the CDR3 DNA reads TGTGCCTGGAGTGCCGGACTAGCGGGAGCCCTAAGCCAGTACTTC.

This clone appeared a few times. The chain employs TRBV6-6 and TRBJ2-1, with TRBD1 identical over 8 bases. There are 14 residues in the CDR3. V dropped 6 bases and J dropped 3; count of bases not matched to a gene: 4. Germline V CDR1 and CDR2: MNHNY, SVGAGI (reference sequence). This chain's CDR3 is CASREGQVYNEQFF. The DNA of the CDR3 is TGTGCCAGCAGGGAGGGACAGGTCTACAATGAGCAGTTCTTC.

V usage is TRBV2 and J usage is TRBJ1-1, with 8 bases matching TRBD1. Germline assignment: CDR1 SNHLY and CDR2 FYNNEI. CDR3 length equals 16 residues. Unmatched junction bases numbered 10, after V lost 4 bases and J lost 3 bases. The CDR3: CASSVDRTGLHTEAFF. The CDR3 coding sequence is TGTGCCAGCAGTGTGGACAGGACAGGGCTCCACACTGAAGCTTTCTTT. Together with reference TRBV2 and TRBJ1-1, the CDR3 gives the full variable domain: EPEVTQTPSHQVTQMGQEVILRCVPISNHLYFYWYRQILGQKVEFLVSFYNNEISEKSEIFDDQFSVERPDGSNFTLKIRSTKLEDSAMYFCASSVDRTGLHTEAFFGQGTRLTVV.

This clone was seen more than once but under ten times. The rearrangement uses TRBV10-3 and TRBJ1-5; weak D call: TRBD1 (5 bases). This CDR3 comprises 14 residues. The V end lost 10 bases, the J end lost 4 bases, and 17 bases lay between the germline ends. Germline assignment: CDR1 ENHRY and CDR2 SYGVKD. CDR3 region: CATDSSLGNQPQHF. DNA for the CDR3: TGTGCCACTGACAGTTCCTTGGGAAATCAGCCCCAGCATTTT.

This chain joins TRBV5-6 and TRBJ2-7; D remains unclear. Germline V gene data show CDR1 as SGHDT and CDR2 as YYEEEE. The V and J ends lost 5 bases and 3 bases respectively, with 12 bases between them. The CDR3 is 13 residues long. The CDR3 DNA is TGTGCCAGCAGTCCTAGTGGCCTCTACGAGCAGTACTTC. Its translation is CASSPSGLYEQYF.

This clone was counted a few times. The chain has TRBV11-1 and TRBJ2-2; D unclear. Germline V gives CDR1 SGHAT, CDR2 FQDESV (reference sequence). The V gene lost 3 bases and the J gene lost 8 bases, with 13 bases spanning the gap. The CDR3 totals 14 residues. The DNA for the CDR3 is TGTGCCAGCAGCTTGTTCGGGCAGGCGGGGGAGCTGTTTTTT. Translating it yields CASSLFGQAGELFF.

There are a few counts of this clone. The rearrangement joins TRBV19 to TRBJ1-1; the match to TRBD1 covers 7 bases. This CDR3 has 16 amino acids. J was trimmed by 4 bases and V by 3 bases; bases with no gene match: 11. CDR1 is LNHDA and CDR2 is SQIVND in the germline V gene (reference sequence). The CDR3 sequence: CASSIGTTGPGTEAFF. The CDR3 DNA reads TGTGCCAGTAGTATCGGTACGACAGGGCCCGGCACTGAAGCTTTCTTT.

Only a few counts were recorded for this clone. The CDR3 spells CASSQDRNSGGRSYNEQFF. The CDR3 bases are TGTGCCAGCAGCCAAGATCGGAATAGCGGGGGCCGCTCCTACAATGAGCAGTTCTTC. The rearrangement uses TRBV14 and TRBJ2-1; 9 nucleotides agree with TRBD2. The CDR3 has 19 amino acids. The V segment lost 0 bases and the J segment 0 bases; nucleotides outside the gene matches: 9. Per germline, CDR1 SGHDN and CDR2 FVKESK.

This sequence joins TRBV30 and TRBJ1-1; tentative D call: TRBD1 (6 bases). Per germline, CDR1 GTSNPN and CDR2 SVGIG (reference sequence). Trimming removed 4 bases at V and 6 bases at J, with 12 bases between. This CDR3 has 12 residues. CDR3 coding DNA: TGTGCCTGGACAGGGGCTACGGCTGAAGCTTTCTTT. Protein sequence: CAWTGATAEAFF.

The chain uses TRBV30 and TRBJ1-5; TRBD1 is a possible D gene (5 bases). The ends were cut back, 2 bases at V and 6 bases at J, with 14 bases in the middle. Per the germline V gene, CDR1 is GTSNPN and CDR2 is SVGIG (reference sequence). The CDR3 extends over 14 amino acids. In DNA, the CDR3 is TGTGCCTGGAGTACTGGGGCTCGGGGTCAGCCCCAGCATTTT. Amino acids: CAWSTGARGQPQHF.

Here the CDR3 reads CSVEAVFRENTEAFF. DNA of the CDR3: TGCAGCGTTGAAGCCGTTTTTAGGGAGAACACTGAAGCTTTCTTT. This chain uses TRBV29-1 with TRBJ1-1; D is unclear. Per the germline V gene, CDR1 is SQVTM and CDR2 is ANQGSEA. The CDR3 loop spans 15 amino acids. V was clipped by 1 base and J by 1 base, with 13 bases between them.

This chain uses TRBV15 with TRBJ1-1; D unresolved. Germline V gene sequence: CDR1 LNHNV, CDR2 YYDKDF (reference sequence). V was clipped by 3 bases and J by 0 bases, with 8 bases between them. CDR3 size: 14 residues. The CDR3 DNA reads TGTGCCACCAGCAGGCCCGACTTGAACACTGAAGCTTTCTTT. Protein: CATSRPDLNTEAFF.

The rearrangement joins TRBV15 to TRBJ1-1, with D perhaps TRBD1 (6 bases). Germline V gene data show CDR1 as LNHNV and CDR2 as YYDKDF (reference sequence). This CDR3 has 14 residues. V was pared by 0 bases and J by 8 bases, with 13 bases between. For the CDR3, the DNA is TGTGCCACCAGCAGAGAAGCGGGGGCGCCGGAAGCTTTCTTT. Its protein is CATSREAGAPEAFF.

In its sample, this clone was seen a few times. The chain employs TRBV7-2 and TRBJ2-1; TRBD2 matches at 7 bases. This CDR3 has 15 amino acids. CDR1 and CDR2 (germline): SGHTA, FQGNSA. V dropped 4 bases and J dropped 2; count of bases not matched to a gene: 5. CDR3 loop: CASSSGLGPYNEQFF. In nucleotides, the CDR3 is TGTGCCAGCAGCTCCGGACTAGGCCCCTACAATGAGCAGTTCTTC.

The chain couples TRBV5-1 to TRBJ2-7; D unclear. There are 14 residues in the CDR3. The V end lost 0 bases, the J end lost 3 bases, and 10 bases lay between the germline ends. CDR1 SGHRS and CDR2 YFSETQ come from the germline V gene. The DNA of the CDR3 is TGCGCCAGCAGCTTGGGCAGTATGAACTACGAGCAGTACTTC. Residues: CASSLGSMNYEQYF.